Reported below is one TCR beta chain. Original data processing: How many nucleated cells were present was estimated from reference gene primer amplification. Assay: immunoSEQ multiplex PCR; the TCRdb copy retains only in-frame clones and omits some. V and J calls and clone size come straight from that table; D and trimming were deduced from the DNA. The sample yields roughly 120,000 clones, around 90% seen once. The CDR3 extends over 16 amino acids. Germline V lookup: CDR1 SGHAT, CDR2 FQNNGV. V lost 1 base, J lost 5 bases, and 17 bases lay in between. This record comes from a study of blood T cell repertoires in COVID-19. Study overall: The samples span acute and convalescent COVID-19 from the United States, Italy and Spain. Sources were T cells, B-cell-depleted T cells, or PBMCs; the material itself was cDNA or gDNA.

The source is a human donor in a cohort sampled during active COVID-19. Input material: peripheral blood. The V gene is TRBV11-2, the J gene TRBJ2-5; the D gene is possibly TRBD2 (6 bases). This CDR3 is CASSLGSGYGRETQYF. The CDR3 nucleotides are TGTGCCAGCAGCTTAGGTAGCGGCTATGGGAGGGAGACCCAGTACTTC.